Each of the 25 T cell receptor beta chains below was sequenced from the same sample in a study of Graves' ophthalmopathy and Graves' hyperthyroidism. RNA transcripts yielded amplified TCR beta CDR3 regions. HTBI primers were used in a first-round RT-PCR, which preceded a second-round multiplex PCR. TCRdb called the multiplex PCR reads again in MiXCR, with one record for every CDR3 protein. This sample yields 450,000 or so distinct CDR3 sequences, of which 13% to 15% are seen a single time; approximately 9.8% belongs to the top ten. The sequenced sample was blood. The receptors shown here come from a woman in her 30s with Graves' ophthalmopathy.

This clonotype was picked up many times. The V call is TRBV5-1, the J call TRBJ2-7; the D is unclear. CDR3 length equals 14 residues. Looked up from germline, CDR1 is SGHRS and CDR2 is YFSETQ. With 0 bases removed from V and 5 bases from J, the gap between germline ends came to 12 bases. This chain's CDR3 is CASSLEAGRNEQYF. CDR3 in DNA: TGCGCCAGCAGCTTGGAAGCAGGTCGGAACGAGCAGTACTTC.

This clonotype was observed at least ten times. The chain employs TRBV6-2 or TRBV6-3 and TRBJ1-1, with a possible D match to TRBD1 (6 bases). This CDR3 is 12 amino acids long. CDR1 and CDR2 (germline): MNHEY, SVGEGT. With 9 bases removed from V and 3 bases from J, the gap between germline ends came to 11 bases. CDR3 protein: CARETGYTEAFF. CDR3 bases: TGTGCCAGAGAGACAGGATACACTGAAGCTTTCTTT.

The sample holds many counts of this clonotype. The J gene is TRBJ1-1, the V gene TRBV12-3 or TRBV12-4; D gene uncertain. CDR3 length equals 16 residues. V was trimmed by 1 base and J by 0 bases, leaving 12 bases between them. The CDR3 DNA follows: TGTGCCAGCAGTTTAGTTCCAGGATGGATGAACACTGAAGCTTTCTTT. Amino acids: CASSLVPGWMNTEAFF.

In this sample, this clonotype turned up a few times. The rearrangement links TRBV24-1 to TRBJ1-2, with D perhaps TRBD1 (5 bases). CDR1 is KGHDR and CDR2 is SFDVKD in the germline V gene. There are 16 residues in the CDR3. Trimming pared 2 bases from V and 8 bases from J, leaving 20 bases between. The CDR3 coding sequence is TGTGCCACCAGTGATTACACCCGGGGCCCGAGGGAGGGCTACACCTTC. Its translation: CATSDYTRGPREGYTF.

This clonotype was detected only a few times. A much larger clone lies a single base off, so this may be a read error. Since the CDR3 does not end with the conserved phenylalanine or tryptophan, this likely comes from a read error. The V gene is TRBV9, the J gene TRBJ1-1; no reliable D call. This CDR3 has 15 residues. CDR1 and CDR2 (germline): SGDLS, YYNGEE. V was shortened by 4 bases and J by 4 bases, with 17 bases between the two germline ends. The CDR3 DNA sequence: TGTGCCAGCAGCCAGATGGCCGGCCTGATCACTGAAGCTTTCCTT. This translates into CASSQMAGLITEAFL.

About this clonotype itself: This may be a read error, as it is one base from a much larger clone. The rearrangement joins TRBV27 to TRBJ2-7; 14 bases line up with TRBD2. The CDR3 contains 18 residues. The V gene's germline CDR1 is MNHEY and CDR2 SMNVEV (reference sequence). DNA for the CDR3: TGTTCCAGCAGTGTGGGGACAGGGGGACTAGCGGGAGTCGGCGAGCAGTACTTC. This codes for CSSSVGTGGLAGVGEQYF.

The chain recombines TRBV12-3 or TRBV12-4 with TRBJ1-2; 9 nucleotides line up with TRBD1. Unmatched junction bases numbered 9, after V lost 3 bases and J lost 4 bases. The CDR3 covers 16 residues. The CDR3 region has the DNA TGTGCCAGCAGTTTGAATACAGGGGGCTTGACCTATGGCTACACCTTC. Translating it yields CASSLNTGGLTYGYTF.

The J gene is TRBJ1-5, the V gene TRBV19; D is perhaps TRBD1 (5 bases). This CDR3 is built from 15 residues. The V and J ends lost 9 bases and 7 bases respectively, with 22 bases between them. Germline assignment: CDR1 LNHDA and CDR2 SQIVND (reference sequence). The CDR3 here is CASNTPAGGEQPQHF. The CDR3 DNA sequence: TGTGCCAGCAACACCCCAGCGGGGGGAGAACAGCCCCAGCATTTT. The whole variable domain, remainder taken from reference TRBV19 and TRBJ1-5, is DGGITQSPKYLFRKEGQNVTLSCEQNLNHDAMYWYRQDPGQGLRLIYYSQIVNDFQKGDIAEGYSVSREKKESFPLTVTSAQKNPTAFYLCASNTPAGGEQPQHFGDGTRLSIL.

This clonotype was recorded a few times. This sequence joins TRBV30 and TRBJ2-2; 11 bases map to TRBD2. The CDR3 sequence is 18 residues long. CDR1 and CDR2 from the germline V gene are GTSNPN and SVGIG (reference sequence). J was trimmed by 5 bases and V by 2 bases; bases with no gene match: 13. CDR3 coding DNA: TGTGCCTGGAGTATTGAAGGGACTAGCGGTAGCCTAACCGGGGAGCTGTTTTTT. Translation gives CAWSIEGTSGSLTGELFF.

The rearrangement joins TRBV19 to TRBJ2-1; tentatively, D is TRBD1 or TRBD2 (5 bases each). The CDR3 spans 13 residues. In germline, CDR1 is LNHDA, CDR2 SQIVND (reference sequence). V lost 1 base, J lost 8 bases, and 9 bases lay in between. CDR3 sequence (DNA): TGTGCCAGTAGTATAGTCAGAGGGGATGAGCAGTTCTTC. Translated, it gives CASSIVRGDEQFF. Using reference TRBV19 and TRBJ2-1 for the parts outside the CDR3, the full variable domain is DGGITQSPKYLFRKEGQNVTLSCEQNLNHDAMYWYRQDPGQGLRLIYYSQIVNDFQKGDIAEGYSVSREKKESFPLTVTSAQKNPTAFYLCASSIVRGDEQFFGPGTRLTVL.

There are many counts of this clonotype. This chain joins TRBV28 and TRBJ1-1, with a possible D match to TRBD1 (5 bases). V shed 1 base and J shed 8 bases, with 11 bases lying between them. The CDR3 extends over 13 amino acids. Germline CDR1 and CDR2: MDHEN and SYDVKM. CDR3 DNA sequence: TGTGCCAGCAGTTTATCCCGGCACAGGGAAGCTTTCTTT. Translation: CASSLSRHREAFF.

In its sample, this clonotype was seen many times. The genes are TRBV6-1 and TRBJ1-3, with D unresolved. The CDR3 spans 16 residues. Germline-derived CDR1 and CDR2 are MNHNS and SASEGT. V was trimmed by 4 bases and J by 0 bases, leaving 13 bases between them. The DNA for the CDR3 is TGTGCCAGCAGTGTCCGTGAGTTAAACTCTGGAAACACCATATATTTT. This gives the protein CASSVRELNSGNTIYF.

This clonotype was observed at least ten times. The chain joins TRBV15 to TRBJ1-5; D may be TRBD1 (6 bases). The CDR3 sequence is 14 residues long. Germline values: CDR1 LNHNV, CDR2 YYDKDF (reference sequence). The V end lost 6 bases, the J end lost 5 bases, and 14 bases lay between the germline ends. For the CDR3, the DNA is TGTGCCACCAGAGGTAGGACAGCTTATCAGCCCCAGCATTTT. Translation: CATRGRTAYQPQHF. Full variable domain (missing parts from reference TRBV15 and TRBJ1-5): DAMVIQNPRYQVTQFGKPVTLSCSQTLNHNVMYWYQQKSSQAPKLLFHYYDKDFNNEADTPDNFQSRRPNTSFCFLDIRSPGLGDTAMYLCATRGRTAYQPQHFGDGTRLSIL.

The chain carries TRBV7-2 and TRBJ2-5, with 7 bases matching TRBD2. Germline V CDR1 and CDR2: SGHTA, FQGNSA. V was pared by 7 bases and J by 5 bases, with 16 bases of the junction left unmatched. The CDR3 is 16 residues long. The CDR3 is CASTPISGTRGETQYF. The CDR3 region has the DNA TGTGCCAGCACCCCGATAAGCGGGACCCGGGGGGAGACCCAGTACTTC. The whole variable domain, remainder taken from reference TRBV7-2 and TRBJ2-5, is GAGVSQSPSNKVTEKGKDVELRCDPISGHTALYWYRQSLGQGLEFLIYFQGNSAPDKSGLPSDRFSAERTGGSVSTLTIQRTQQEDSAVYLCASTPISGTRGETQYFGPGTRLLVL.

This clonotype was seen at least ten times. CDR3 bases: TGTGCCACCAGTGACCCTGGGACCAACCAAGAGACCCAGTACTTC. Residues: CATSDPGTNQETQYF. This chain connects TRBV24-1 to TRBJ2-5; D could derive from TRBD1 or TRBD2 (5 bases each). Trimming shortened V by 4 bases and J by 0 bases, and 11 bases separated the two germline ends. Germline V gene data show CDR1 as KGHDR and CDR2 as SFDVKD. The CDR3 contains 15 residues.

Points on this clonotype: A junction end diverges from the germline sequence, so it may reflect a read error. The V call is TRBV18, the J call TRBJ2-4; D not resolved. This CDR3 comprises 11 residues. Germline V CDR1 and CDR2: KGHSH, LQKENI. The CDR3 DNA follows: TGTGCCAGCTCACCCGGCAACATTAAGTACTTC. It translates to CASSPGNIKYF.

This clonotype has ten or more counts. The chain employs TRBV19 and TRBJ1-1, with a tentative D call TRBD1 (6 bases). CDR1 is LNHDA, CDR2 SQIVND, per germline (reference sequence). The ends were cut back, 0 bases at V and 11 bases at J, with 13 bases in the middle. The CDR3 consists of 13 residues. In DNA, the CDR3 is TGTGCCAGTAGTATAGACCTGGGGGGCGACGCTTTCTTT. Amino acids: CASSIDLGGDAFF.

This clonotype showed up many times. The chain joins TRBV19 to TRBJ1-5, with TRBD1 matching 8 bases. Germline V gene sequence: CDR1 LNHDA, CDR2 SQIVND (reference sequence). V shed 3 bases and J 6 bases; nucleotides not matched to a gene: 7. The CDR3 is 15 amino acids. The CDR3 protein is CASSILDRERQPQHF. CDR3 DNA sequence: TGTGCCAGTAGTATCCTGGACAGGGAGCGTCAGCCCCAGCATTTT.

The CDR3 DNA follows: TGTGCCAGTAGGAGCCTCTATGGGGCTGAAGCTTTCTTT. It translates to CASRSLYGAEAFF. The V gene is TRBV19, the J gene TRBJ1-1; D is unresolved. Trimming cost V 6 bases and J 6 bases, with 14 bases left between them. This CDR3 comprises 13 residues. Looked up from germline, CDR1 is LNHDA and CDR2 is SQIVND (reference sequence).

There are many counts of this clonotype. A junction end diverges from the germline sequence, so it may reflect a read error. The rearrangement links TRBV7-7 to TRBJ1-1; D is ambiguous. Germline assignment: CDR1 SSHAT and CDR2 FNYEAQ (reference sequence). This CDR3 spans 13 amino acids. The CDR3 protein is CASSYNQNTEAFF. The CDR3, as DNA: TGTGCTAGCAGCTACAACCAGAACACTGAAGCTTTCTTT. Based on the CDR3 plus reference TRBV7-7 and TRBJ1-1, the full variable domain is GAGVSQSPRYKVTKRGQDVTLRCDPISSHATLYWYQQALGQGPEFLTYFNYEAQPDKSGLPSDRFSAERPEGSISTLTIQRTEQRDSAMYRCASSYNQNTEAFFGQGTRLTVV.

This clonotype was found a few times. It may be a read error: a sequence one base away is much more abundant. Because the CDR3 is missing its conserved closing phenylalanine or tryptophan, this is likely a read error. V usage is TRBV12-3 or TRBV12-4 and J usage is TRBJ2-7; 10 bases fit TRBD2. J lost 7 bases, V lost 1 base, and 10 bases had no gene match. CDR3 length equals 16 residues. The CDR3 bases are TGTGCCAGCAGTTTAGTCATCCTAGCGGGAGTGTTTGAGCAGTACTCC. This translates into CASSLVILAGVFEQYS.

In its sample, this clonotype was seen a few times. The rearrangement uses TRBV9 and TRBJ2-7; maybe TRBD2 (6 bases). V shed 0 bases and J shed 5 bases, with 15 bases lying between them. The length of the CDR3 is 15 residues. The germline CDR1 and CDR2 sequences are SGDLS and YYNGEE. CDR3 bases: TGTGCCAGCAGCGTAGGGAGGGGAGAATCACACGAGCAGTACTTC. It codes for CASSVGRGESHEQYF.

This clonotype was counted at least ten times. The chain links TRBV4-2 to TRBJ2-5; 7 nucleotides agree with TRBD2. Germline lookup yields CDR1 LGHNA and CDR2 YNFKEQ. The CDR3 totals 15 residues. Losses at the gene ends were 0 bases for V and 5 bases for J; bases not matched to a gene: 6. The CDR3 sequence is CASSQDHGGLETQYF. The CDR3 DNA follows: TGTGCCAGCAGCCAAGATCACGGGGGGTTGGAGACCCAGTACTTC.

In this sample, this clonotype turned up many times. The chain combines TRBV28 with TRBJ2-7; 8 nucleotides agree with TRBD1. Trimming took 7 bases from V and 4 from J; bases not matched to a gene: 12. This CDR3 comprises 15 residues. In germline, CDR1 is MDHEN, CDR2 SYDVKM. In nucleotides, the CDR3 is TGTGCCAGCACACACACCGGGACAGGACAATACGAGCAGTACTTC. Its protein is CASTHTGTGQYEQYF.

This clonotype was counted at least ten times. The V call is TRBV29-1, the J call TRBJ2-2, with D perhaps TRBD2 (6 bases). Germline CDR1 is SQVTM and CDR2 is ANQGSEA. This CDR3 has 14 amino acids. V shed 2 bases and J shed 2 bases, with 9 bases lying between them. Here the CDR3 reads CSVERRGNTGELFF. The CDR3 DNA reads TGCAGCGTTGAAAGGCGGGGCAACACCGGGGAGCTGTTTTTT.